A selection of T cell receptor beta chains follows, all from one sample in a study of blood T cells in healthy people across ages. One entry per CDR3 protein, called by TCRdb with MiXCR from the 5' RACE reads. Altogether a few hundred thousand distinct CDR3 sequences are present, 27% being singletons, with the ten largest covering 25% to 30%. Sequences were obtained from blood. The receptor source for this set is a woman in her sixties or seventies in good health. Each CDR3 is given with its conserved first and last residue. A D gene is named only where the DNA matches it firmly. Not every row has a clone size; where given, it reads once, few, many or a size class.

CDR3nt,CDR3aa,j_gene,abundance,d_gene,v_gene
TGTGCCAGCTCACCATTGGTCATGGGTTCCTACAATGAGCAGTTCTTC,CASSPLVMGSYNEQFF,TRBJ2-1,-,-,TRBV18
TGTGCCAGCAGCTTTAGGGGTCCGGGACAGGGAACTGGGGCCAACGTCCTGACTTTC,CASSFRGPGQGTGANVLTF,TRBJ2-6,-,TRBD1,TRBV7-2
TGTGCCAGCAGCACTAGCGGGAGTATCAGTGAGCAGTTCTTC,CASSTSGSISEQFF,TRBJ2-1,few,TRBD2,TRBV3-1
TGTGCCAGCAGTTGGCCTCAAGGACAGGGGCATTACGAGCAGTACTTC,CASSWPQGQGHYEQYF,TRBJ2-7,few,TRBD1,TRBV28
TGTGCCAGCAGTTTTAAGCCCTGGACAGTCTCCTACGAGCAGTACTTC,CASSFKPWTVSYEQYF,TRBJ2-7,-,-,TRBV7-9
TGTGCCAGCAGCCCCGACAGGGGGGATCAGCCCCAGCATTTT,CASSPDRGDQPQHF,TRBJ1-5,many,TRBD1,TRBV7-9
TGCGCCAGCAGCAAAGTTAGGCTAGCCAGCTACGAGCAGTACTTC,CASSKVRLASYEQYF,TRBJ2-7,-,-,TRBV5-1
TGTGCCAGCACCCGAAGGACAGGGGGAATCGGGGAGCTGTTTTTT,CASTRRTGGIGELFF,TRBJ2-2,-,TRBD1,TRBV6-1
TGTGCCAGCAGACGACCCCCGGCTGGGGATAATTCACCCCTCCACTTT,CASRRPPAGDNSPLHF,TRBJ1-6,few,-,TRBV12-3/TRBV12-4
TGCAGTGGGCAAGACAATGAGCAGTTCTTC,CSGQDNEQFF,TRBJ2-1,few,-,TRBV20-1
TGTGCCAGCAGAGTAGCGGGAGGGCCCTATGAGCAGTTCTTC,CASRVAGGPYEQFF,TRBJ2-1,-,TRBD2,TRBV2
TGTGCCAGCACCATGGGGGGCTCCTACAATGAGCAGTTCTTC,CASTMGGSYNEQFF,TRBJ2-1,few,-,TRBV28
TGCAGTGCTGTGGGGGCCCGGCGAATCACAGATACGCAGTATTTT,CSAVGARRITDTQYF,TRBJ2-3,-,-,TRBV20-1
TGCGCCAACAGCTTAACTGGACAGGGAAGCTCTGGGGCCAACGTCCTGACTTTC,CANSLTGQGSSGANVLTF,TRBJ2-6,-,TRBD1,TRBV5-1
TGTGCCAGCGGAGTCGAGGATGAGCAGTTCTTC,CASGVEDEQFF,TRBJ2-1,-,-,TRBV7-9
TGTGCTCCGAAAGAGACCCAGTACTTC,CAPKETQYF,TRBJ2-5,few,-,TRBV28
TGTGCCACCAAGACAACACGGGGAGGGCTAAACAATGAGCAGTTCTTC,CATKTTRGGLNNEQFF,TRBJ2-1,few,TRBD2,TRBV28
TGCGCCAGCAGCCTGCGGGGTGCGGTAGCGAACCAAGAGACCCAGTACTTC,CASSLRGAVANQETQYF,TRBJ2-5,few,-,TRBV5-1
TGTGCCACTCTCGGGGGAGGACGCACTGAAGCTTTCTTT,CATLGGGRTEAFF,TRBJ1-1,-,-,TRBV6-5
TGTGCCAGCAAGAATCACAGGGAACAGCCCCAGCATTTT,CASKNHREQPQHF,TRBJ1-5,-,-,TRBV6-1
TGTGCCATCATAGCGGGGGACGACACAGATACGCAGTATTTT,CAIIAGDDTDTQYF,TRBJ2-3,-,TRBD2,TRBV2
TGCGCCAGCAGCTCAGCGGGACAGGGGGTCCCCTACGAGCAGTACTTC,CASSSAGQGVPYEQYF,TRBJ2-7,many,TRBD1,TRBV5-1
TGTGCCAGCAGCCTAACGAGCGGGAGCCATGAGCAGTTCTTC,CASSLTSGSHEQFF,TRBJ2-1,-,TRBD2,TRBV7-3
TGTGCCAGCAGTTTTTACCGAAACCTTGAAGCTTTCTTT,CASSFYRNLEAFF,TRBJ1-1,-,-,TRBV28